The clone carrying this T cell receptor beta chain occurred many times. Its antigen is unidentified. The CDR3 totals 14 residues. V gave up 3 bases and J gave up 7 bases; unmatched junction bases: 7. In germline, CDR1 is SGHRS, CDR2 YFSETQ. The library protocol tagged individual cDNA molecules with unique molecular identifiers. TCRdb ran MiXCR on the 5' RACE reads and lists one entry per CDR3 protein. This table holds 35,000 to 45,000 distinct CDR3 sequences, about 6.5% found once. This sample was taken from a study of early T cells in non-severe SARS-CoV-2 infection. Across the whole study: The input, bulk RNA from unsorted whole blood, was sequenced, and chains were unpaired. Study-wide findings and caveats: VDJdb-based annotation leaned toward anti-spike CD8 responses and missed private and CD4 specificities.

The J gene is TRBJ1-1, the V gene TRBV5-1; 9 bases line up with TRBD1. The sequence derives from an adult who was a healthcare worker with PCR-confirmed SARS-CoV-2 infection or an uninfected control (not recorded which). The source material was whole blood, sampled at baseline. CDR3 amino acids: CASSYGQGMGEAFF. DNA of the CDR3: TGCGCCAGCAGCTATGGACAGGGGATGGGTGAAGCTTTCTTT.